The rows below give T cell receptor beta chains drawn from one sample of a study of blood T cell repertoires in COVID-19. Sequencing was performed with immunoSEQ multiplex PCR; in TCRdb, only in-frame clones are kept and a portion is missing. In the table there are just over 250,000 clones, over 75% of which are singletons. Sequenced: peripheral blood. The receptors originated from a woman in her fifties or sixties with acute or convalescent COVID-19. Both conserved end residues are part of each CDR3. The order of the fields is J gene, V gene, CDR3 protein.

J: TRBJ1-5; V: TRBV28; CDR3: CASSSGQFTLSAQHF
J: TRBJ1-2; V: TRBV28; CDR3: CASSRGQANYGYTF
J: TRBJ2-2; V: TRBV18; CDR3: CASSPLGGAGELFF
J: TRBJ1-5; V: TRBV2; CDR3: CASSGPGTEPQHF
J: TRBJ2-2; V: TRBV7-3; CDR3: CASSLRRGVGFGELFF
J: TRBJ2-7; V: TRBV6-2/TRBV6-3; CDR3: CASSPDRGGEQYF
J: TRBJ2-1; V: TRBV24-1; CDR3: CATSPGVRFHEQFF
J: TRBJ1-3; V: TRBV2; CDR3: CASSARYSGNTIYF
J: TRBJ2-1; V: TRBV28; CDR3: CASRSATLTESSSYNEQFF
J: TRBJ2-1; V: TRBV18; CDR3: CASSPIAGDQGNEQFF
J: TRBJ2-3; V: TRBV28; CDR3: CASSSTTGTQYF
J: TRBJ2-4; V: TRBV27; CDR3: CASSFSQKNIQYF
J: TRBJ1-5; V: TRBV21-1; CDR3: CASGGACNQPQHF
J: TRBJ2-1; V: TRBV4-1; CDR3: CASSQVRTSINEQFF
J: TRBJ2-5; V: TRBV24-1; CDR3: CATSEPDTQETQYF
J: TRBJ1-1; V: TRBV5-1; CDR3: CASSRNTEAFF
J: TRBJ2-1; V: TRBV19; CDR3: CASSETSGDYNEQFF
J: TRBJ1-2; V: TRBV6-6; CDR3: CASRSRTGANYGYTF
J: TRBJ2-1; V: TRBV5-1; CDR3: CASSFVMARHSSSYNEQFF
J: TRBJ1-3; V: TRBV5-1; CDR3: CASSWGQAGNTIYF
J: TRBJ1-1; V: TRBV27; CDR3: CASSPSTRNTEAFF
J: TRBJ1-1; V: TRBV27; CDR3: CASSFTPVRTGLSEAFF